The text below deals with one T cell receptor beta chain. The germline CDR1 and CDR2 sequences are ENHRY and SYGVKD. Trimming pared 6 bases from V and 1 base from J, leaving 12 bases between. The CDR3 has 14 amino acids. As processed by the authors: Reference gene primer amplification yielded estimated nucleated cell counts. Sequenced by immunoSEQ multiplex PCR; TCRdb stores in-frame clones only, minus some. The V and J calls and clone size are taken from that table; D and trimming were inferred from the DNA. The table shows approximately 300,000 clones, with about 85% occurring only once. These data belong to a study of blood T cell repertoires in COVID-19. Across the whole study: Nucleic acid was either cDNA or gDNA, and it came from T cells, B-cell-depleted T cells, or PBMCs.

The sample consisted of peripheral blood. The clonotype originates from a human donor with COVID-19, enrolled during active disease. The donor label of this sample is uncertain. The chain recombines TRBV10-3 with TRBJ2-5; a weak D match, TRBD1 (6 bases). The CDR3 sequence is CAISDTGIQETQYF. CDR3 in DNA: TGTGCCATCAGCGATACAGGGATCCAAGAGACCCAGTACTTC.